Each of the 7 T cell receptor beta chains below was sequenced from the same sample in a study of blood T cell repertoires in COVID-19. Profiled with immunoSEQ multiplex PCR; TCRdb holds only in-frame clones, not every one. The sample records about 350,000 clones, approximately 88% being singletons. The sample comprised peripheral blood. These receptors were taken from a man aged 30 to 39 with COVID-19, enrolled during active disease.

The J gene is TRBJ2-1, the V gene TRBV7-3; D is uncertain. Germline CDR1 is SGHTA and CDR2 is FQGTGA. The CDR3 is 13 residues long. V lost 7 bases to trimming and J lost 10 bases, with 17 bases between them. CDR3 sequence (DNA): TGTGCCAGCACCTCGTCCCGGTCCAGGGAGCAGTTCTTC. This translates into CASTSSRSREQFF.

The chain uses TRBV7-2 and TRBJ2-7; unclear D gene. The germline gives CDR1 SGHTA, CDR2 FQGNSA. The CDR3 length is 12 residues. V was shortened by 3 bases and J by 6 bases, with 9 bases between the two germline ends. The CDR3 reads CASSFRSGEQYF. The CDR3 bases are TGTGCCAGCAGCTTCAGGTCCGGCGAGCAGTACTTC.

The V call is TRBV14, the J call TRBJ1-3; 8 bases line up with TRBD1. This CDR3 is built from 15 residues. With 1 base clipped from V and 8 bases from J, the junction kept 7 bases outside the gene matches. CDR1 is SGHDN and CDR2 is FVKESK in the germline V gene. The CDR3 spells CASSQVGTGLDTIYF. The CDR3 DNA reads TGTGCCAGCAGCCAAGTCGGGACAGGTCTCGACACCATATATTTT.

V usage is TRBV18 and J usage is TRBJ1-1; 10 nucleotides align to TRBD1. The length of the CDR3 is 16 residues. Germline V CDR1 and CDR2: KGHSH, LQKENI. V trimming: 8 bases; J trimming: 1 base; junction bases outside the gene matches: 10. The CDR3 DNA sequence: TGTGCCAGCGCGGAGACAGGGGGCTTTAGGAACACTGAAGCTTTCTTT. Translating it yields CASAETGGFRNTEAFF.

The CDR3 DNA follows: TGTGCCAGCAGCTTAGATAGACAGGGGGCGGGAAATGAGCAGTTCTTC. It is translated as CASSLDRQGAGNEQFF. The genes are TRBV11-2 and TRBJ2-1; 10 positions agree with TRBD1. CDR1 SGHAT and CDR2 FQNNGV come from the germline V gene. V lost 0 bases, J lost 7 bases, and 6 bases stayed unmatched. The CDR3 runs to 16 residues.

Written as DNA, the CDR3 is TGTGCCACCAGCCGCCGGGATAACACTGAAGCTTTCTTT. Translation gives CATSRRDNTEAFF. The V call is TRBV15, the J call TRBJ1-1; D is unresolved. CDR3 length equals 13 residues. The germline V and J ends were trimmed by 5 bases and 2 bases, with 9 bases remaining between them. CDR1 and CDR2 from the germline V gene are LNHNV and YYDKDF (reference sequence).

This rearrangement joins TRBV4-3 to TRBJ2-5, with a possible D match to TRBD1 (6 bases). This CDR3 comprises 15 residues. The germline V gene encodes CDR1 LGHNA and CDR2 YSLEER. The V end was cut by 3 bases, the J end by 3 bases, with 14 bases between. Written as DNA, the CDR3 is TGCGCCAGCAGCCAGGCGGCGACAGGAAAAGAGACCCAGTACTTC. Translated, it gives CASSQAATGKETQYF.